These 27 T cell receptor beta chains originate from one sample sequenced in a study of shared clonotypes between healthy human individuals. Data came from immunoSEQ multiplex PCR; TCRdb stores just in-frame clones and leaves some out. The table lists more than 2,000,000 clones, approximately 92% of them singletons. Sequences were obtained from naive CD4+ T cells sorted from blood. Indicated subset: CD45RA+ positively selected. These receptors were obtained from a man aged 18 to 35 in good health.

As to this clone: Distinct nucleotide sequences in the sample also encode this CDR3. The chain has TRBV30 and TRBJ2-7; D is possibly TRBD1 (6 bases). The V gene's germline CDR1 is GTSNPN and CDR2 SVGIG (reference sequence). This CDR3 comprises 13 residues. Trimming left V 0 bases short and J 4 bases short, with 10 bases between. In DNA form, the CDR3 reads TGTGCCTGGAGTGTAGGGGGTCCGTACGAGCAGTACTTC. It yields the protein CAWSVGGPYEQYF. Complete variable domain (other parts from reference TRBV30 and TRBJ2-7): SQTIHQWPATLVQPVGSPLSLECTVEGTSNPNLYWYRQAAGRGLQLLFYSVGIGQISSEVPQNLSASRPQDRQFILSSKKLLLSDSGFYLCAWSVGGPYEQYFGPGTRLTVT.

The CDR3 DNA reads TGTGCCAGCAGTTTAAAGCGGGGAGGCACCAAATCCTACAATGAGCAGTTCTTC. This sequence encodes CASSLKRGGTKSYNEQFF. The rearrangement joins TRBV28 to TRBJ2-1, with TRBD2 matching over 7 bases. The CDR3 runs to 18 residues. With V trimmed by 2 bases and J by 1 base, 11 bases remained unmatched. CDR1 and CDR2 (germline): MDHEN, SYDVKM.

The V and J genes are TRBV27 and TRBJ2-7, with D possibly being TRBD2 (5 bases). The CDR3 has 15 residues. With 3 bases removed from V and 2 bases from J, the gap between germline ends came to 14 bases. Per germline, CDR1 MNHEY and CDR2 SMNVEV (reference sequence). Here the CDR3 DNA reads TGTGCCAGCAGTTTCGGCAGCGGCCTGCCCTACGAGCAGTACTTC. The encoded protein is CASSFGSGLPYEQYF.

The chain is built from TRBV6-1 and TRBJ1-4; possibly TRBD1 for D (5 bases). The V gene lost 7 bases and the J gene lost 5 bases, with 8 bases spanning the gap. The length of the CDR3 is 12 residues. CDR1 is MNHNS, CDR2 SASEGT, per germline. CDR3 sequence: CASIRGNEKLFF. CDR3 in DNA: TGTGCCAGCATTCGGGGGAATGAAAAACTGTTTTTT.

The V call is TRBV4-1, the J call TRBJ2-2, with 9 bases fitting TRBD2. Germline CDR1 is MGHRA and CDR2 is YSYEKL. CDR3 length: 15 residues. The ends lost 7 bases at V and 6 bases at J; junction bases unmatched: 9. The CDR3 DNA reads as TGCGCCAGCACAGAGGTAGCGGGAGTGGCCGGGGAGCTGTTTTTT. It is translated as CASTEVAGVAGELFF.

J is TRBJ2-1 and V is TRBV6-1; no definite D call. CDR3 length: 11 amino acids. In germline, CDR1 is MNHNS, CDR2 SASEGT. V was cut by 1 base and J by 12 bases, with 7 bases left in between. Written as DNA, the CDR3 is TGTGCCAGCAGTGAAGGCAGAGCGCAGTTCTTC. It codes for CASSEGRAQFF.

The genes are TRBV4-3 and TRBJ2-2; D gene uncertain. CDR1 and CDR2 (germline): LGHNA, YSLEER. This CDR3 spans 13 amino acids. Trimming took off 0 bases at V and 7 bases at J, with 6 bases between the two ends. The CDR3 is CASSQDRLGELFF. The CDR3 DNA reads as TGCGCCAGCAGCCAAGATCGGCTCGGGGAGCTGTTTTTT.

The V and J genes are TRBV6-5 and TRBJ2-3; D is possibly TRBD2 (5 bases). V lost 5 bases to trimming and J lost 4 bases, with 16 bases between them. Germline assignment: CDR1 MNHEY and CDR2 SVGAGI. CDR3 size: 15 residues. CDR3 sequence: CASSIGNPDADTQYF. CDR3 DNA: TGTGCCAGCAGTATCGGGAACCCCGACGCAGATACGCAGTATTTT.

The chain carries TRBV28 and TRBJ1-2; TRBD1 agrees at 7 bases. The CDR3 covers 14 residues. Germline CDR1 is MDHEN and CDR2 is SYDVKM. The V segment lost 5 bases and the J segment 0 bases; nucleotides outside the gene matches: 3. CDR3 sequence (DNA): TGTGCCAGCAGTCCCCAGGGGGCTAACTATGGCTACACCTTC. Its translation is CASSPQGANYGYTF.

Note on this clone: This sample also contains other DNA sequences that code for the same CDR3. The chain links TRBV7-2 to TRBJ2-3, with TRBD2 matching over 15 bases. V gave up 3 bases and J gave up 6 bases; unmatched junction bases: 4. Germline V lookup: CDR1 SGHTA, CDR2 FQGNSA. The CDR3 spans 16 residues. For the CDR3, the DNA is TGTGCCAGCAGCTTGGGACTAGCGGGAGGTGCGGATACGCAGTATTTT. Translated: CASSLGLAGGADTQYF.

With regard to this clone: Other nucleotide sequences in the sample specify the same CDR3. The CDR3, as DNA: TGCGCCAGCAGACCGGGACAGGGAGATGAAAAACTGTTTTTT. It is translated as CASRPGQGDEKLFF. The rearrangement links TRBV5-1 to TRBJ1-4, with TRBD1 matching over 9 bases. Trimming removed 5 bases from V and 6 bases from J; junction bases left unmatched: 5. Per the germline V gene, CDR1 is SGHRS and CDR2 is YFSETQ. The CDR3 contains 14 residues.

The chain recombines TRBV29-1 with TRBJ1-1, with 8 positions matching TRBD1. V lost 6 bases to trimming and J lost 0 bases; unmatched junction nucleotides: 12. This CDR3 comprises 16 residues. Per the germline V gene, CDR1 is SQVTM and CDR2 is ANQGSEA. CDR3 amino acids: CSVNGGRTGMNTEAFF. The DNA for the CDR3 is TGCAGCGTGAATGGAGGTCGGACAGGGATGAACACTGAAGCTTTCTTT. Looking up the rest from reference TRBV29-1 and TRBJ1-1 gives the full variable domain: SAVISQKPSRDICQRGTSLTIQCQVDSQVTMMFWYRQQPGQSLTLIATANQGSEATYESGFVIDKFPISRPNLTFSTLTVSNMSPEDSSIYLCSVNGGRTGMNTEAFFGQGTRLTVV.

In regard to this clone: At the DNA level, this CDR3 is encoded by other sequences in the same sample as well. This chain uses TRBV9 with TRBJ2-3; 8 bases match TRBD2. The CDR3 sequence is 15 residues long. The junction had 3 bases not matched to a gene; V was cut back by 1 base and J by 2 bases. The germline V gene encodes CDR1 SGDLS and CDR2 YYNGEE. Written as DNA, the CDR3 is TGTGCCAGCAGCGTAACTAGCGGATACACAGATACGCAGTATTTT. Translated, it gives CASSVTSGYTDTQYF.

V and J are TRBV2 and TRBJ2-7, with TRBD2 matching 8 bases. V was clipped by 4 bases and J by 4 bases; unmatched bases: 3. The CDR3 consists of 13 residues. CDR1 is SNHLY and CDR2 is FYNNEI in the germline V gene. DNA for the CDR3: TGTGCCAGCAGTGCACGGGAGGGTTACGAGCAGTACTTC. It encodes CASSAREGYEQYF.

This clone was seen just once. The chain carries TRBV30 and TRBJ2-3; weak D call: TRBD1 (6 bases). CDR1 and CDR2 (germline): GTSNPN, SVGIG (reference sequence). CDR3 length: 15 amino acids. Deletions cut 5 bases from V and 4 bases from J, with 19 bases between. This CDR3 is CAWSPGHGPADTQYF. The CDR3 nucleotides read TGTGCCTGGTCGCCGGGACACGGACCTGCAGATACGCAGTATTTT.

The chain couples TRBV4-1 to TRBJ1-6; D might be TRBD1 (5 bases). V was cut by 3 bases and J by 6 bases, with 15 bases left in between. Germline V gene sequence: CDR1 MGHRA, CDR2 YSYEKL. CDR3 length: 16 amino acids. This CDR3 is CASSQGTAGFNSPLHF. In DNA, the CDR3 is TGCGCCAGCAGCCAGGGGACGGCTGGATTTAATTCACCCCTCCACTTT.

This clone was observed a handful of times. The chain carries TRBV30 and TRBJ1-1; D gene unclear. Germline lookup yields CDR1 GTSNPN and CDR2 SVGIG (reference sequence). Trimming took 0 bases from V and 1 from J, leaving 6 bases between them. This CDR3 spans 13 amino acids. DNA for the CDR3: TGTGCCTGGAGTGTACTTGCGAACACTGAAGCTTTCTTT. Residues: CAWSVLANTEAFF.

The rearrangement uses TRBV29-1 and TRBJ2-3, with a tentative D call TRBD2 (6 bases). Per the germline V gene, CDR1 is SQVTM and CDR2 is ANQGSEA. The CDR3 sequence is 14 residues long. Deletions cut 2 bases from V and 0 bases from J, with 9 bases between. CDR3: CSVERLVSTDTQYF. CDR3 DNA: TGCAGCGTTGAAAGACTAGTTAGCACAGATACGCAGTATTTT.

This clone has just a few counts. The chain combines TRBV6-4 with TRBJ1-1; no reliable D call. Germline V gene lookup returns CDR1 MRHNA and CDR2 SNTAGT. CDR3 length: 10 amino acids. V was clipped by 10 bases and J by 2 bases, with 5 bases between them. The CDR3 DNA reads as TGTGCCATCCGAAACACTGAAGCTTTCTTT. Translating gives CAIRNTEAFF.

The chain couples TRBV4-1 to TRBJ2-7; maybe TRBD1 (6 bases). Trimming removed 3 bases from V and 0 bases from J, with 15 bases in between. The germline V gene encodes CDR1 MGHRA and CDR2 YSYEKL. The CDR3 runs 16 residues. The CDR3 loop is CASSQGRDRSSYEQYF. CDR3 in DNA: TGCGCCAGCAGCCAGGGACGAGACAGGAGCTCCTACGAGCAGTACTTC.

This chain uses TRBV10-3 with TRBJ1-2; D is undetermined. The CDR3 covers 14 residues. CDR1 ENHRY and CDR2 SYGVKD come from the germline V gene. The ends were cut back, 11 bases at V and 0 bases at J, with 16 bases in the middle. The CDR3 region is CAGGGDIANYGYTF. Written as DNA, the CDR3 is TGTGCCGGCGGTGGGGATATTGCTAACTATGGCTACACCTTC.

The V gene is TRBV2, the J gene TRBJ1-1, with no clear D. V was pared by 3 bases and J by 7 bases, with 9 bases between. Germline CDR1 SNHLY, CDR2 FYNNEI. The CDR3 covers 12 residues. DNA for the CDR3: TGTGCCAGCAGTGAGTCCCAGGTTGAAGCTTTCTTT. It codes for CASSESQVEAFF.

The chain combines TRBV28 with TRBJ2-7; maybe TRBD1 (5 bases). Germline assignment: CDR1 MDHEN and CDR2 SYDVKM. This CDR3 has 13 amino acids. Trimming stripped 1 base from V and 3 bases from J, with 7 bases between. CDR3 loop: CASSLSTGYEQYF. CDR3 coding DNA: TGTGCCAGCAGTTTATCTACAGGCTACGAGCAGTACTTC.

CDR3 bases: TGTGCCAGCAGCCCGGGACTAGCGTCCACCGGGGAGCTGTTTTTT. Its protein is CASSPGLASTGELFF. V and J are TRBV6-1 and TRBJ2-2, with 10 bases fitting TRBD2. Germline V gene lookup returns CDR1 MNHNS and CDR2 SASEGT. The CDR3 loop spans 15 amino acids. V was pared by 6 bases and J by 4 bases, with 5 bases of the junction left unmatched.

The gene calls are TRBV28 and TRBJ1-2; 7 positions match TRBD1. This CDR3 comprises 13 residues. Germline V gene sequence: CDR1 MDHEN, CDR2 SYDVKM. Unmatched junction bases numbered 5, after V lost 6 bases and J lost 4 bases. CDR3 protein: CASSRQGGYGYTF. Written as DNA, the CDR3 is TGTGCCAGCAGCCGACAGGGTGGCTATGGCTACACCTTC.

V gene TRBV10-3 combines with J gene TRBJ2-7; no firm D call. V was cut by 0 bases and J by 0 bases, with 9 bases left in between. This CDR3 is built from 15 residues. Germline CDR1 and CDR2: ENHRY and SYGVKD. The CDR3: CAISESITHSYEQYF. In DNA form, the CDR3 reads TGTGCCATCAGTGAGTCGATAACTCACTCCTACGAGCAGTACTTC.

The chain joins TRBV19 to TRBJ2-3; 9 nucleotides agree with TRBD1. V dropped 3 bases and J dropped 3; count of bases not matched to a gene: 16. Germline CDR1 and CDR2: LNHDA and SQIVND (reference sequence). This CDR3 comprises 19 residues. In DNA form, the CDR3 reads TGTGCCAGTAGTATCCGCCAAACAGGGGGCGGATTGGGTACAGATACGCAGTATTTT. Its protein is CASSIRQTGGGLGTDTQYF.